Listed here are 28 T cell receptor beta chains from one sample, sequenced in a study of T-cell reconstitution after alpha-beta-depleted transplantation in children. The library targeted TCRbeta and was prepared with unique molecular identifiers. TCRdb reanalysed the PCR reads using MiXCR and keeps one entry per CDR3 protein. The repertoire holds some 460,000 distinct CDR3 sequences, with about 16% as singletons. Sequenced material: PBMCs, mostly from graft donor cells, taken 360 days after TCRalphabeta/CD19-depleted stem cell transplant. The receptors stem from a boy under two years old who had a stem cell transplant for Wiskott-Aldrich syndrome, so the T cells may come from the graft donor.

This clonotype appeared many times. The chain combines TRBV9 with TRBJ2-5; TRBD2 matches 12 bases. CDR3 length equals 19 residues. Germline assignment: CDR1 SGDLS and CDR2 YYNGEE. The junction had 10 bases not matched to a gene; V was cut back by 0 bases and J by 1 base. The CDR3 here is CASSVGLAGVGDSQETQYF. The CDR3 nucleotides are TGTGCCAGCAGCGTAGGACTAGCGGGAGTTGGGGACTCCCAAGAGACCCAGTACTTC.

The chain couples TRBV5-1 to TRBJ2-7, with D possibly matching TRBD1 (6 bases). This CDR3 spans 13 amino acids. V lost 1 base, J lost 6 bases, and 11 bases lay in between. Germline CDR1 is SGHRS and CDR2 is YFSETQ. This CDR3 is CASSLWIGGEQYF. The CDR3 DNA sequence: TGCGCCAGCAGCTTGTGGATAGGGGGCGAGCAGTACTTC.

V is TRBV11-3 and J is TRBJ2-7; D is perhaps TRBD2 (5 bases). The germline V and J ends were trimmed by 0 bases and 3 bases, with 6 bases remaining between them. The CDR3 runs to 13 residues. Looked up from germline, CDR1 is SGHNT and CDR2 is YENEEA. The CDR3 region has the DNA TGTGCCAGCAGCTTAGAACGGGACTACGAGCAGTACTTC. Translation gives CASSLERDYEQYF.

This clonotype appeared many times. The V call is TRBV5-1, the J call TRBJ2-2, with D possibly TRBD2 on 5 matching bases. Trimming pared 1 base from V and 5 bases from J, leaving 6 bases between. This CDR3 region has 13 residues. The germline V gene encodes CDR1 SGHRS and CDR2 YFSETQ. CDR3 DNA sequence: TGCGCCAGCAGCTTGACGGGAACCGGGGAGCTGTTTTTT. It specifies CASSLTGTGELFF.

This chain joins TRBV12-3 or TRBV12-4 and TRBJ2-5; 9 nucleotides align to TRBD1. This CDR3 is 16 amino acids long. V trimming: 5 bases; J trimming: 4 bases; junction bases outside the gene matches: 11. CDR3 loop: CASSGTTGTGRETQYF. In DNA form, the CDR3 reads TGTGCCAGCAGTGGGACTACCGGGACAGGGAGAGAGACCCAGTACTTC.

The V and J genes are TRBV11-2 and TRBJ2-3, with D maybe TRBD2 (7 bases). Trimming took 1 base from V and 4 from J, leaving 27 bases between them. Germline CDR1 is SGHAT and CDR2 is FQNNGV. The length of the CDR3 is 20 residues. CDR3 nucleotide sequence: TGTGCCAGCAGCTTAGGTCGACACCCTGGGGCGGGGGCGATTCCAGATACGCAGTATTTT. This codes for CASSLGRHPGAGAIPDTQYF.

The rearrangement joins TRBV7-9 to TRBJ2-6; D not resolved. Deletions cut 4 bases from V and 3 bases from J, with 7 bases between. From germline, CDR1 is SEHNR and CDR2 FQNEAQ (reference sequence). The CDR3 runs to 14 residues. CDR3 in amino acids: CASSSTYGANVLTF. The CDR3 nucleotides are TGTGCCAGCAGCTCAACGTATGGGGCCAACGTCCTGACTTTC.

This chain joins TRBV12-3 or TRBV12-4 and TRBJ2-1; TRBD1 agrees at 9 bases. The CDR3 runs 16 residues. J gave up 4 bases and V 1 base, and 5 bases lay outside the gene matches. CDR3 in DNA: TGTGCCAGCAGTTTAGGGGCCGGGACAGGGTACAATGAGCAGTTCTTC. This codes for CASSLGAGTGYNEQFF.

This chain joins TRBV7-8 and TRBJ2-7; 9 bases match TRBD2. CDR3 length: 15 amino acids. J gave up 9 bases and V 1 base, and 10 bases lay outside the gene matches. Germline V gives CDR1 SGHVS, CDR2 FQNEAQ. The chain's CDR3 is CASSLGLAARWGQYF. The CDR3 DNA sequence: TGTGCCAGCAGCTTAGGACTAGCGGCCCGATGGGGGCAGTACTTC. Together with reference TRBV7-8 and TRBJ2-7, the CDR3 gives the full variable domain: GAGVSQSPRYKVAKRGQDVALRCDPISGHVSLFWYQQALGQGPEFLTYFQNEAQLDKSGLPSDRFFAERPEGSVSTLKIQRTQQEDSAVYLCASSLGLAARWGQYFGPGTRLTVT.

This clonotype was counted only a few times. V and J are TRBV19 and TRBJ2-7; tentatively, D is TRBD2 (6 bases). V was cut by 7 bases and J by 2 bases, with 15 bases left in between. The CDR3 contains 14 residues. The germline V gene has CDR1 LNHDA and CDR2 SQIVND (reference sequence). The CDR3 sequence: CASTEGGPPYEQYF. Here the CDR3 DNA reads TGTGCCAGTACTGAGGGAGGACCCCCCTACGAGCAGTACTTC.

In this sample, this clonotype turned up a few times. The chain employs TRBV5-1 and TRBJ2-1; D is ambiguous. CDR1 is SGHRS and CDR2 is YFSETQ in the germline V gene. This CDR3 spans 15 amino acids. V dropped 0 bases and J dropped 3 bases, with 10 bases sitting between them. The chain's CDR3 is CASSLGRVFYNEQFF. As DNA, the CDR3 is TGCGCCAGCAGCTTGGGAAGGGTTTTCTACAATGAGCAGTTCTTC.

This chain links TRBV13 with TRBJ1-2; D is undetermined. The CDR3 is 13 residues long. V was clipped by 5 bases and J by 4 bases, with 11 bases between them. Germline assignment: CDR1 PRHDT and CDR2 FYEKMQ (reference sequence). CDR3 loop: CASSPAWGYGYTF. The CDR3 DNA reads TGTGCCAGCAGCCCGGCCTGGGGCTATGGCTACACCTTC.

The chain couples TRBV4-3 to TRBJ1-4, with TRBD1 as a possible D gene (5 bases). CDR1 and CDR2 (germline): LGHNA, YSLEER. The CDR3 is 16 residues long. Trimming left V 0 bases short and J 7 bases short, with 15 bases between. The DNA of the CDR3 is TGCGCCAGCAGCCAAGAAGGTTCACGACAGTTTGAAAAACTGTTTTTT. It codes for CASSQEGSRQFEKLFF.

The V and J genes are TRBV24-1 and TRBJ2-1; 13 nucleotides align to TRBD2. Trimming at V came to 3 bases and at J to 9 bases, leaving 7 bases not matched to a gene. The length of the CDR3 is 16 residues. Germline V CDR1 and CDR2: KGHDR, SFDVKD. The CDR3, as DNA: TGTGCCACCAGTGATAGGGGGACTAGCGGGACCGGTGAGCAGTTCTTC. It encodes CATSDRGTSGTGEQFF.

CDR3 sequence reads: CASSTGTQYEQYF. The CDR3 region has the DNA TGCGCCAGCAGCACCGGGACACAGTACGAGCAGTACTTC. The chain employs TRBV5-1 and TRBJ2-7, with TRBD1 as a possible D gene (6 bases). Germline CDR1 SGHRS, CDR2 YFSETQ. This CDR3 has 13 amino acids. The germline V and J ends were trimmed by 4 bases and 4 bases, with 12 bases remaining between them.

This clonotype appeared a few times. The chain has TRBV20-1 and TRBJ1-3; D call uncertain. CDR1 DFQATT and CDR2 SNEGSKA come from the germline V gene (reference sequence). The CDR3 is 14 amino acids. Trimming left V 3 bases short and J 0 bases short, with 9 bases between. The CDR3 reads CSASSGNSGNTIYF. The CDR3 DNA reads TGCAGTGCTAGTTCGGGGAACTCTGGAAACACCATATATTTT.

This clonotype has just a few counts. The chain carries TRBV7-9 and TRBJ2-1, with D maybe TRBD2 (6 bases). The CDR3 runs 15 residues. Trimming shortened V by 5 bases and J by 6 bases, and 17 bases separated the two germline ends. Germline CDR1 is SEHNR and CDR2 is FQNEAQ (reference sequence). CDR3 loop: CASSHPRGLFNEQFF. The CDR3 DNA reads as TGTGCCAGCAGCCACCCCCGGGGGTTGTTCAATGAGCAGTTCTTC. The variable domain in full, completed from reference TRBV7-9 and TRBJ2-1, reads DTGVSQNPRHKITKRGQNVTFRCDPISEHNRLYWYRQTLGQGPEFLTYFQNEAQLEKSRLLSDRFSAERPKGSFSTLEIQRTEQGDSAMYLCASSHPRGLFNEQFFGPGTRLTVL.

J is TRBJ2-2 and V is TRBV21-1. TRBV21-1 is listed as a pseudogene. This CDR3 region has 17 residues. CDR3 sequence reads: CASSKAQHSPNTGELFF. The CDR3 coding sequence is TGTGCCAGCAGCAAAGCGCAGCACAGCCCGAACACCGGGGAGCTGTTTTTT.

This clonotype was counted a few times. V usage is TRBV4-1 and J usage is TRBJ2-5; a possible D gene is TRBD1 (6 bases). CDR1 and CDR2 (germline): MGHRA, YSYEKL. Trimming removed 2 bases at V and 3 bases at J, with 10 bases between. The CDR3 runs 14 residues. CDR3 sequence: CASSQPGQKETQYF. CDR3 DNA: TGCGCCAGCAGCCAACCCGGACAGAAAGAGACCCAGTACTTC.

The gene calls are TRBV7-9 and TRBJ2-3, with unresolved D. V was trimmed by 5 bases and J by 6 bases, leaving 9 bases between them. The germline CDR1 and CDR2 sequences are SEHNR and FQNEAQ (reference sequence). The CDR3 loop spans 12 amino acids. CDR3 sequence reads: CASSPPLDTQYF. DNA for the CDR3: TGTGCCAGCAGCCCGCCGTTGGATACGCAGTATTTT.

This clonotype was seen only a few times. The rearrangement links TRBV20-1 to TRBJ1-1; D is undetermined. Germline V gene lookup returns CDR1 DFQATT and CDR2 SNEGSKA (reference sequence). The V and J ends lost 3 bases and 1 base respectively, with 15 bases between them. The CDR3 length is 15 residues. The CDR3: CSAREPGRRNTEAFF. The CDR3 nucleotides read TGCAGTGCTAGGGAACCGGGCAGGCGGAACACTGAAGCTTTCTTT.

The V gene is TRBV11-2, the J gene TRBJ2-6, with unresolved D. Deletions cut 1 base from V and 1 base from J, with 20 bases between. Germline values: CDR1 SGHAT, CDR2 FQNNGV. The CDR3 extends over 20 amino acids. The CDR3 nucleotides are TGTGCCAGCAGCTTAGTAGGGCAGGTTATGTTTGGGTCTGGGGCCAACGTCCTGACTTTC. Residues: CASSLVGQVMFGSGANVLTF. Complete variable domain (other parts from reference TRBV11-2 and TRBJ2-6): EAGVAQSPRYKIIEKRQSVAFWCNPISGHATLYWYQQILGQGPKLLIQFQNNGVVDDSQLPKDRFSAERLKGVDSTLKIQPAKLEDSAVYLCASSLVGQVMFGSGANVLTFGAGSRLTVL.

This clonotype has only a few counts. The genes are TRBV24-1 and TRBJ2-1, with 8 bases that match TRBD1. This CDR3 is 13 amino acids long. Germline V gives CDR1 KGHDR, CDR2 SFDVKD. Trimming took 4 bases from V and 10 from J; bases not matched to a gene: 5. CDR3 bases: TGTGCCACCAGTGAACCCGACAGGGGAGAGCAGTTCTTC. Encoded protein: CATSEPDRGEQFF.

In this sample, this clonotype turned up a few times. V gene TRBV12-3 or TRBV12-4 combines with J gene TRBJ1-5, with D perhaps TRBD1 (6 bases). The CDR3 extends over 14 amino acids. V gave up 3 bases and J gave up 3 bases, with 9 bases separating them. The CDR3 sequence is CASSLGHHNQPQHF. CDR3 coding DNA: TGTGCCAGCAGTTTGGGACACCACAATCAGCCCCAGCATTTT.

The chain recombines TRBV4-1 with TRBJ2-1; perhaps TRBD1 as D (6 bases). The ends were cut back, 0 bases at V and 7 bases at J, with 13 bases in the middle. This CDR3 region has 15 residues. CDR1 and CDR2 (germline): MGHRA, YSYEKL. The CDR3, as DNA: TGCGCCAGCAGCCAAGAGACAGGTCCAGGGAATGAGCAGTTCTTC. Amino acid sequence: CASSQETGPGNEQFF.

A few counts support this clonotype. This chain uses TRBV9 with TRBJ2-1; 8 positions agree with TRBD2. CDR3 length: 13 amino acids. J gave up 16 bases and V 5 bases, and 14 bases lay outside the gene matches. Germline V CDR1 and CDR2: SGDLS, YYNGEE. CDR3 coding DNA: TGTGCCAGCAGTCACGACTCGGGAGGGCCGTTTTTCTTC. It translates to CASSHDSGGPFFF.

This clonotype was observed at least ten times. The gene calls are TRBV4-1 and TRBJ2-1, with TRBD2 matching 9 bases. This CDR3 is 20 amino acids long. The germline V gene encodes CDR1 MGHRA and CDR2 YSYEKL. The junction had 14 bases not matched to a gene; V was cut back by 0 bases and J by 2 bases. The CDR3 here is CASSQDSIVFSGRAYNEQFF. CDR3 sequence (DNA): TGCGCCAGCAGCCAAGATAGTATTGTTTTTAGCGGGAGAGCCTACAATGAGCAGTTCTTC.

The V call is TRBV20-1, the J call TRBJ2-7; D remains unclear. Germline values: CDR1 DFQATT, CDR2 SNEGSKA (reference sequence). V shed 6 bases and J shed 9 bases, with 21 bases lying between them. The CDR3 runs to 13 residues. The CDR3 here is CSAEVSKVSGQYF. In nucleotides, the CDR3 is TGCAGTGCCGAGGTCAGCAAGGTGTCGGGGCAGTACTTC.